Below are 24 T cell receptor beta chains sequenced from a single sample in a study of shared T cell receptors in the human thymus. The method was immunoSEQ multiplex PCR; TCRdb's version includes in-frame clones alone and lacks a portion of them. The profile covers 700,000 to 750,000 clones, with 75% to 90% appearing a single time and over 0.008% taken by the ten largest. These data also formed part of another study, on human thymus T cells.

The sequenced sample was thymocytes. The receptors here all came from a girl in the first two years of life with a congenital heart defect.

The chain links TRBV10-3 to TRBJ1-4, with 9 bases that match TRBD1. J lost 4 bases, V lost 9 bases, and 3 bases had no gene match. This CDR3 region has 13 residues. Germline V gene data show CDR1 as ENHRY and CDR2 as SYGVKD. CDR3 sequence (DNA): TGTGCCATTTCGGGACAGGGTAATGAAAAACTGTTTTTT. This sequence encodes CAISGQGNEKLFF.

The chain uses TRBV29-1 and TRBJ1-2, with 10 nucleotides matching TRBD1. The CDR3 totals 14 residues. Germline assignment: CDR1 SQVTM and CDR2 ANQGSEA. V lost 6 bases to trimming and J lost 5 bases; unmatched junction nucleotides: 9. CDR3 protein: CSVPPTGGGYGYTF. As DNA, the CDR3 is TGCAGCGTCCCTCCGACAGGGGGCGGTTATGGCTACACCTTC.

As for this clone: Mismatch with germline at one junction end may stem from a read error. The chain joins TRBV25-1 to TRBJ2-7; 7 nucleotides line up with TRBD1. The CDR3 sequence is 12 residues long. CDR1 and CDR2 from the germline V gene are MGHDK and SYGVNS. CDR3 nucleotides: TGTGCCAGCAGTGAAGAACCGGGACAGATGCACTTC. Translation gives CASSEEPGQMHF.

This chain uses TRBV14 with TRBJ2-5; 7 bases match TRBD2. Trimming took 1 base from V and 4 from J; bases not matched to a gene: 15. The germline V gene has CDR1 SGHDN and CDR2 FVKESK. The CDR3 covers 18 residues. CDR3 nucleotide sequence: TGTGCCAGCAGCCAAGTCTACCCACCGGGGGGTTCCCGAGAGACCCAGTACTTC. Protein sequence: CASSQVYPPGGSRETQYF.

The chain combines TRBV2 with TRBJ1-1; 7 nucleotides agree with TRBD1. V dropped 5 bases and J dropped 5; count of bases not matched to a gene: 8. This CDR3 is 14 amino acids long. The germline CDR1 and CDR2 sequences are SNHLY and FYNNEI. The CDR3 here is CASSYPTGFTEAFF. CDR3 bases: TGTGCCAGCAGTTACCCGACAGGGTTTACTGAAGCTTTCTTT.

The V call is TRBV4-3, the J call TRBJ1-6; D unresolved. V was trimmed by 4 bases and J by 9 bases, leaving 19 bases between them. Germline V CDR1 and CDR2: LGHNA, YSLEER. This CDR3 has 16 residues. In DNA form, the CDR3 reads TGCGCCAGCAGCCGCCTCTGGTGGAGTATAGGTTCACCCCTCCACTTT. Its translation is CASSRLWWSIGSPLHF.

The CDR3 nucleotides read TGTGCCAGCAGTGTATCCGGGACAGGTACCACAGATACGCAGTATTTT. As protein: CASSVSGTGTTDTQYF. The chain is built from TRBV9 and TRBJ2-3, with 8 bases identical to TRBD1. The ends lost 5 bases at V and 2 bases at J; junction bases unmatched: 10. The CDR3 sequence is 16 residues long. Germline V gene lookup returns CDR1 SGDLS and CDR2 YYNGEE.

The chain links TRBV19 to TRBJ2-5, with D perhaps TRBD1 (6 bases). The CDR3 has 15 amino acids. V shed 1 base and J shed 2 bases, with 11 bases lying between them. Germline V gene sequence: CDR1 LNHDA, CDR2 SQIVND (reference sequence). This CDR3 is CASSIGYQGQETQYF. The DNA of the CDR3 is TGTGCCAGTAGTATAGGGTATCAGGGGCAAGAGACCCAGTACTTC.

The chain joins TRBV10-2 to TRBJ2-7, with D possibly being TRBD2 (6 bases). Per germline, CDR1 WSHSY and CDR2 SAAADI. This CDR3 is 14 amino acids long. V gave up 3 bases and J gave up 2 bases, with 11 bases separating them. The CDR3 DNA is TGCGCCAGCAGTGAACGGGGGAGGCCCTACGAGCAGTACTTC. It yields the protein CASSERGRPYEQYF.

The genes are TRBV19 and TRBJ1-3; D possibly corresponds to TRBD1 (6 bases). This CDR3 spans 14 amino acids. Trimming pared 7 bases from V and 6 bases from J, leaving 16 bases between. Germline loops: CDR1 LNHDA, CDR2 SQIVND (reference sequence). The CDR3 DNA follows: TGTGCCAGTAACCCCACAGGGAAACAAAACACCATATATTTT. It specifies CASNPTGKQNTIYF.

V gene TRBV4-1 combines with J gene TRBJ1-2, with 7 bases fitting TRBD1. Losses at the gene ends were 3 bases for V and 5 bases for J; bases not matched to a gene: 3. CDR3 length: 13 amino acids. The germline CDR1 and CDR2 sequences are MGHRA and YSYEKL. DNA for the CDR3: TGCGCCAGCAGCCAGGGGACAGCTTATGGCTACACCTTC. Protein product: CASSQGTAYGYTF.

The chain employs TRBV14 and TRBJ2-2; D is unresolved. V lost 1 base, J lost 2 bases, and 14 bases lay in between. This CDR3 is built from 17 residues. Germline CDR1 SGHDN, CDR2 FVKESK. CDR3 nucleotide sequence: TGTGCCAGCAGCCAAGGCATGTCAGAGGTTAACACCGGGGAGCTGTTTTTT. Amino acids: CASSQGMSEVNTGELFF.

The chain employs TRBV4-3 and TRBJ2-7; 10 nucleotides align to TRBD1. Germline V gene lookup returns CDR1 LGHNA and CDR2 YSLEER. The CDR3 runs to 17 residues. V was pared by 2 bases and J by 0 bases, with 7 bases of the junction left unmatched. CDR3 bases: TGCGCCAGCAGCCAAACTTCCGGGACAGGGGACTCCTACGAGCAGTACTTC. It codes for CASSQTSGTGDSYEQYF.

The chain joins TRBV4-1 to TRBJ2-7, with 12 bases that match TRBD1. CDR3 size: 18 residues. The V and J ends lost 1 base and 5 bases, in that order; junction bases with no gene match: 12. CDR1 and CDR2 (germline): MGHRA, YSYEKL. CDR3 in DNA: TGCGCCAGCAGCCAAGCGGCACTGGCCGGGACAGGGGGCCACGAGCAGTACTTC. It codes for CASSQAALAGTGGHEQYF.

This clone was seen once. The chain uses TRBV6-6 and TRBJ1-3; D call uncertain. V shed 3 bases and J shed 6 bases, with 12 bases lying between them. CDR3 length: 14 amino acids. In germline, CDR1 is MNHNY, CDR2 SVGAGI (reference sequence). The CDR3 protein is CASSYVHFANTIYF. The DNA for the CDR3 is TGTGCCAGCAGTTATGTACATTTCGCAAACACCATATATTTT.

The V call is TRBV28, the J call TRBJ1-4; TRBD1 matches at 7 bases. The V gene end was trimmed by 11 bases and the J gene end by 3 bases; junction bases not matched to a gene: 9. Germline V lookup: CDR1 MDHEN, CDR2 SYDVKM. CDR3 length: 14 residues. DNA of the CDR3: TGTGCCTCTCGACCGGGACAGCCTAATGAAAAACTGTTTTTT. Translating gives CASRPGQPNEKLFF.

This sequence joins TRBV10-3 and TRBJ2-7; TRBD1 matches at 7 bases. The CDR3 runs to 17 residues. Trimming at V came to 7 bases and at J to 4 bases, leaving 19 bases not matched to a gene. The germline V gene encodes CDR1 ENHRY and CDR2 SYGVKD. The CDR3 region has the DNA TGTGCCATCATGAGGCGACAGGGTAAAAACAATGGGTACGAGCAGTACTTC. Its translation: CAIMRRQGKNNGYEQYF.

This clone showed up just once. The chain couples TRBV7-2 to TRBJ2-5; 10 nucleotides line up with TRBD1. From germline, CDR1 is SGHTA and CDR2 FQGNSA. The CDR3 has 18 amino acids. The V and J ends lost 1 base and 3 bases, in that order; junction bases with no gene match: 11. The CDR3 sequence is CASSLGGLGQGIEETQYF. The CDR3 DNA sequence: TGTGCCAGCAGCTTAGGGGGGTTGGGACAGGGGATCGAAGAGACCCAGTACTTC.

The CDR3: CASRGQSYEQYF. The CDR3 region has the DNA TGTGCCAGCAGGGGACAGAGCTACGAGCAGTACTTC. The gene calls are TRBV2 and TRBJ2-5, with 7 bases aligning to TRBD1. The J call may not be correct, given that the DNA end is closer to TRBJ2-7. This CDR3 comprises 12 residues. In germline, CDR1 is SNHLY, CDR2 FYNNEI.

The chain links TRBV7-2 to TRBJ2-7; 9 bases map to TRBD1. Losses at the gene ends were 6 bases for V and 3 bases for J; bases not matched to a gene: 15. Germline V gene lookup returns CDR1 SGHTA and CDR2 FQGNSA. The CDR3 totals 17 residues. The CDR3 DNA reads as TGTGCCAGCAGTAGGTTGGGGGAGACAGGGGGTAGCTACGAGCAGTACTTC. Residues: CASSRLGETGGSYEQYF.

This clone is a singleton in its sample. The chain is built from TRBV4-1 and TRBJ1-4; TRBD1 might be the D (6 bases). Deletions cut 4 bases from V and 3 bases from J, with 15 bases between. The CDR3 sequence is 16 residues long. CDR1 and CDR2 from the germline V gene are MGHRA and YSYEKL. DNA for the CDR3: TGCGCCAGCAGCCCCGGCCAGGGGATCCCTAATGAAAAACTGTTTTTT. Residues: CASSPGQGIPNEKLFF.

The genes are TRBV14 and TRBJ1-4, with D possibly being TRBD1 (6 bases). V dropped 1 base and J dropped 0 bases, with 9 bases sitting between them. The germline V gene has CDR1 SGHDN and CDR2 FVKESK. The CDR3 length is 16 residues. As DNA, the CDR3 is TGTGCCAGCAGCCAAGGGGACACCGCAACTAATGAAAAACTGTTTTTT. Encoded protein: CASSQGDTATNEKLFF.

This chain joins TRBV7-9 and TRBJ1-1; the D gene is possibly TRBD1 (5 bases). V was cut by 5 bases and J by 4 bases, with 14 bases left in between. The germline gives CDR1 SEHNR, CDR2 FQNEAQ (reference sequence). The CDR3 loop spans 14 amino acids. CDR3 sequence: CASSAKQGGTEAFF. The CDR3 DNA reads TGTGCCAGCAGCGCCAAGCAGGGAGGCACTGAAGCTTTCTTT.

The V call is TRBV19, the J call TRBJ2-1, with D perhaps TRBD2 (5 bases). The CDR3 covers 14 residues. Germline V CDR1 and CDR2: LNHDA, SQIVND (reference sequence). Trimming removed 6 bases at V and 12 bases at J, with 21 bases between. The CDR3 coding sequence is TGTGCCAGTAGCGGCCGGGATGAATCTATGGGGCAGTTCTTC. Translated: CASSGRDESMGQFF.